Listed below are T cell receptor beta chains from one sample, sequenced in a study of cytomegalovirus exposure and HLA in healthy donors. Only in-frame clones appear in the TCRdb table, and some are missing; sequencing was by immunoSEQ multiplex PCR. The sample has around 67,000 clones, roughly two thirds seen once. Sequencing was performed on PBMCs. Every receptor here comes from a woman in her fifties or sixties in good health and CMV-seronegative. Both conserved end residues are part of each CDR3. The order of the fields is J gene, D gene, V gene, clone size, CDR3 protein, CDR3 DNA. The D gene is left open where the match is weak. Size values are once, few and many counts, or a class for expanded clones, and some rows have none.

>TRBJ2-3|.|TRBV29-1|.
CSAGEGFEDTQYF
TGCAGCGCCGGGGAAGGGTTCGAGGATACGCAGTATTTT
>TRBJ1-4|TRBD1|TRBV18|.
CASSSDRNNEKLFF
TGTGCCAGCTCCTCGGACAGGAATAATGAAAAACTGTTTTTT
>TRBJ2-1|.|TRBV7-2|few
CASSLSRLHNEQFF
TGTGCCAGCAGCTTATCCCGACTACACAATGAGCAGTTCTTC
>TRBJ2-5|TRBD1|TRBV7-9|few
CAEQPETGGDLETQYF
TGTGCCGAGCAGCCCGAGACAGGGGGGGACCTAGAGACCCAGTACTTC
>TRBJ2-1|TRBD1|TRBV11-2|.
CASSLVRGLFF
TGTGCCAGCAGCTTAGTCAGGGGGCTTTTCTTC
>TRBJ1-2|TRBD1|TRBV25-1|few
CASSTYSPRTGDRYGYTF
TGTGCCAGCAGTACTTACTCCCCCCGGACAGGGGACCGGTATGGCTACACCTTC
>TRBJ1-1|TRBD1|TRBV7-2|.
CASSSQGATREAFF
TGTGCCAGCAGCTCACAGGGGGCGACCCGTGAAGCTTTCTTT
>TRBJ1-4|.|TRBV27|.
CASSPSSAGNEKLFF
TGTGCCAGCAGCCCCTCCTCGGCAGGGAATGAAAAACTGTTTTTT
>TRBJ2-5|.|TRBV10-1|few
CASSEIGPQETQYF
TGCGCCAGCAGTGAGATTGGGCCCCAAGAGACCCAGTACTTC
>TRBJ2-2|TRBD2|TRBV15|few
CATSRALAGGPGELFF
TGTGCCACCAGCAGAGCACTAGCGGGAGGCCCTGGGGAGCTGTTTTTT
>TRBJ1-2|TRBD1|TRBV6-6|.
CASRAPGTEDYGYTF
TGTGCCAGTAGGGCCCCCGGGACAGAGGACTATGGCTACACCTTC
>TRBJ2-2|.|TRBV7-9|few
CASSSPPTDTNTGELFF
TGTGCCAGCAGCTCTCCGCCGACAGATACGAACACCGGGGAGCTGTTTTTT
>TRBJ1-3|.|TRBV9|.
CASASRGQGNTIYF
TGTGCCAGCGCCTCGCGAGGGCAAGGAAACACCATATATTTT
>TRBJ1-1|.|TRBV7-9|once
CASSLAREETEAFF
TGTGCCAGCAGCTTAGCTAGAGAAGAGACTGAAGCTTTCTTT
>TRBJ1-4|.|TRBV19|.
CASRLNTGLVGEKLFF
TGTGCCAGTAGACTAAATACGGGACTGGTGGGCGAAAAACTGTTTTTT
>TRBJ1-4|.|TRBV7-9|.
CASSLTGYANEKLFF
TGTGCCAGCAGCTTAACAGGTTACGCTAATGAAAAACTGTTTTTT
>TRBJ2-3|TRBD1|TRBV7-8|.
CASSLVGGQGADTQYF
TGTGCCAGCAGCTTAGTGGGCGGACAGGGGGCAGATACGCAGTATTTT
>TRBJ2-7|TRBD2|TRBV5-4|.
CASSRGTSGTYEQYF
TGTGCCAGCAGCCGCGGGACTAGCGGGACTTACGAGCAGTACTTC
>TRBJ1-1|TRBD1|TRBV5-1|.
CASSLVSGGYTEAFF
TGCGCCAGCAGCTTAGTTTCAGGGGGGTACACTGAAGCTTTCTTT
>TRBJ2-3|TRBD2|TRBV10-3|.
CAIGEREDTQYF
TGTGCCATCGGAGAGCGGGAGGATACGCAGTATTTT
>TRBJ2-2|TRBD1|TRBV7-9|.
CASSVLPQGSAGELFF
TGTGCCAGCAGCGTGCTCCCACAGGGGTCTGCCGGGGAGCTGTTTTTT
>TRBJ1-5|.|TRBV4-3|.
CASSQDPLSNQPQHF
TGCGCCAGCAGCCAAGATCCCCTCAGCAATCAGCCCCAGCATTTT
>TRBJ2-3|.|TRBV5-4|.
CASSLGGSTDTQYF
TGTGCCAGCAGCTTGGGAGGGAGCACAGATACGCAGTATTTT
>TRBJ1-2|.|TRBV6-5|.
CASRRDLNYGYTF
TGTGCCAGCAGACGAGATCTCAACTATGGCTACACCTTC
>TRBJ2-3|TRBD2|TRBV4-3|.
CASSQGGGTDTQYF
TGCGCCAGCAGCCAAGGGGGAGGGACAGATACGCAGTATTTT
>TRBJ2-7|.|TRBV4-1|.
CASSQEFGASLYEQYF
TGCGCCAGCAGCCAAGAGTTTGGGGCTTCCCTTTACGAGCAGTACTTC